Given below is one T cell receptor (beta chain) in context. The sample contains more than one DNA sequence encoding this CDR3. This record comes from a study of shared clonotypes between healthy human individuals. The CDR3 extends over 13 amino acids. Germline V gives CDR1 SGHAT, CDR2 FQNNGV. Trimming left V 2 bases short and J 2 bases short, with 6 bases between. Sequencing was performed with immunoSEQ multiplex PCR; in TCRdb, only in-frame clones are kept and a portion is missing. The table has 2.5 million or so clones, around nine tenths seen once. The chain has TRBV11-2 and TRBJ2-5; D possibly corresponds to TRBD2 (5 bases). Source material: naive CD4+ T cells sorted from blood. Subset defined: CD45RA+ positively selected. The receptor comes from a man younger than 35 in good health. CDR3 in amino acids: CASSLRGQETQYF. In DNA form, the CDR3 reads TGTGCCAGCAGCTTACGGGGACAAGAGACCCAGTACTTC.